This TCR beta chain was documented in a study of cytomegalovirus exposure and HLA in healthy donors. Study conclusions and caveats: HLA restriction was apparent for most CMV-associated TCR beta chains in a later analysis.

This clone is a singleton in its sample. Its antigen remains unknown. The CDR3 is made up of 16 amino acids. The germline V gene encodes CDR1 MNHEY and CDR2 SMNVEV (reference sequence). V shed 4 bases and J 1 base; nucleotides not matched to a gene: 5. The PCR had 60 Vbeta and 13 Jbeta primers. Sequenced by immunoSEQ multiplex PCR; TCRdb stores in-frame clones only, minus some. Found here are under 250,000 clones, 70% to 90% of them singletons; the top ten hold 0.2% to 0.25%. This clonotype was obtained from a girl aged 2 to 10 in good health and CMV-seronegative. Material for sequencing was PBMCs. This chain uses TRBV27 with TRBJ2-1; 9 nucleotides match TRBD1. Here the CDR3 reads CASSSHGTGSYNEQFF. The CDR3 nucleotides are TGTGCCAGCAGTTCCCACGGGACAGGGTCCTACAATGAGCAGTTCTTC.